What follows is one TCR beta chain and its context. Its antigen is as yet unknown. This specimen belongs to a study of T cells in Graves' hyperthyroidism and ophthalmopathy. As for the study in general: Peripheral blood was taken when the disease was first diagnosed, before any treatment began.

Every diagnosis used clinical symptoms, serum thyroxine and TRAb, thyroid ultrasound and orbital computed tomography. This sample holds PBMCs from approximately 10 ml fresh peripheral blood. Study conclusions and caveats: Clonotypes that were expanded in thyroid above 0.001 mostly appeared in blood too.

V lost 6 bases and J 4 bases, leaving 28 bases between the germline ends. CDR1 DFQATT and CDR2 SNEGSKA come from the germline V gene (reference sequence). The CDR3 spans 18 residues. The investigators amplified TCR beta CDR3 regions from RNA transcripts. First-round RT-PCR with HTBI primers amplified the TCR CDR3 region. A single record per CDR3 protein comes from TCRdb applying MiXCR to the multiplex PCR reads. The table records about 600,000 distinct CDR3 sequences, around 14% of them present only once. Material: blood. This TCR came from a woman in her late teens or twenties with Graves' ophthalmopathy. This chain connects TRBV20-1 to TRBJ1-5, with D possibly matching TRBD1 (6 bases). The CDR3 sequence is CSAIRGAGRPVVNQPQHF. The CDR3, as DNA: TGCAGTGCCATCCGGGGGGCAGGGCGGCCGGTAGTGAATCAGCCCCAGCATTTT.